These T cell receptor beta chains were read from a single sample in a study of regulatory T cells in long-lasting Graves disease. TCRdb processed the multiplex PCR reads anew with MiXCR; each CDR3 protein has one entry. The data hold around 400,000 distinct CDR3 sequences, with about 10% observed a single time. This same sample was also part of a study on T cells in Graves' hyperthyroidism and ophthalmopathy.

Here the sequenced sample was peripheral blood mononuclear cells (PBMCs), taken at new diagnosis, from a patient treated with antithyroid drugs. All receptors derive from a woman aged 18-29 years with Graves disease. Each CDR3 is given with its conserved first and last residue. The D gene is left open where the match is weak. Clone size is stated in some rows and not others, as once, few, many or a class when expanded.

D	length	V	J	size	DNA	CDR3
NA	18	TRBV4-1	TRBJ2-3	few	TGCGCCAGCAGCCAAGACGGAAGGGGACCCCCTAGCACAGATACGCAGTATTTT	CASSQDGRGPPSTDTQYF
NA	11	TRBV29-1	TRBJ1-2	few	TGCAGCGTTGTGGGGGCGGATGGCTACACCTTC	CSVVGADGYTF
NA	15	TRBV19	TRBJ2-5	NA	TGTGCCAGTAGAACCGAGAGCGTTTATGGGGAGACCCAGTACTTC	CASRTESVYGETQYF
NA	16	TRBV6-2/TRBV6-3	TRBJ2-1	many	TGTGCCAGCAGTTCGGGGGATTTAGGATACGAGGATGAGCAGTTCTTC	CASSSGDLGYEDEQFF
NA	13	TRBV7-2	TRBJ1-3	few	TGTGCCAGCAGCTTCGGGGGTCAAGACACCATATATTTT	CASSFGGQDTIYF
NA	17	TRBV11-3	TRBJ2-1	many	TGTGCCAGCAGCTTAGAGGGCCTGGGGGGCTCCTACAATGAGCAGTTCTTC	CASSLEGLGGSYNEQFF
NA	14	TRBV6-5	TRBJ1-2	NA	TGTGCCAGCAGTTCGGGGGGCCCCGTAGTAGGCTACACCTTC	CASSSGGPVVGYTF
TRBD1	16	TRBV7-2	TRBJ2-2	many	TGTGCCAGCAGCTTAGAGGGACAGATGAACACCGGGGAGCTGTTTTTT	CASSLEGQMNTGELFF
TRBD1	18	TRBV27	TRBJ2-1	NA	TGTGCCAGCAGTTTCCCGGACAGGGGAAGGTTTTCCTACAATGAGCAGTTCTTC	CASSFPDRGRFSYNEQFF
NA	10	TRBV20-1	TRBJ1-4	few	TGCAGTGCCATAAATGAAAAACTGTTTTTT	CSAINEKLFF
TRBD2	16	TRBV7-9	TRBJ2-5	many	TGTGCCAGCAGCCGGACTAGCGGGGGCCCTATGGAGACCCAGTACTTC	CASSRTSGGPMETQYF
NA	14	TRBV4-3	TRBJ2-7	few	TGCGCCAGCAGCCGCTCCGGGACGGAGTACGAGCAGTACTTC	CASSRSGTEYEQYF
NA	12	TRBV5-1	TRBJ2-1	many	TGCGCCAGCAGCCGCATAGGGGATGAGCAGTTCTTC	CASSRIGDEQFF
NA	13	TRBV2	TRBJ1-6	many	TGTGCCAGTAGAGTGATCTTTAATTCACCCCTCCACTTT	CASRVIFNSPLHF
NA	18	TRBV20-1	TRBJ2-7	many	TGCAGTGCTAGAGGGAACCTTAGGGAAGCTAGAATCTCCTACGAGCAGTACTTC	CSARGNLREARISYEQYF
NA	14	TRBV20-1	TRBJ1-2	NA	TGCAGTGCCCCCCTTTTAAGCACTAACTATGGCTACACCTTC	CSAPLLSTNYGYTF
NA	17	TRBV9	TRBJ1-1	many	TGTGCCAGCAGCGTAGGAGGGGGTTCTGTAAGGAACACTGAAGCTTTCTTT	CASSVGGGSVRNTEAFF
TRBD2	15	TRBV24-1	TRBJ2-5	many	TGTGCCACCAGCGACGGACTAGCGGGGAGCGAGACCCAGTACTTC	CATSDGLAGSETQYF
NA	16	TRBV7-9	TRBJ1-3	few	TGTGCCAGCAGCTTCGGTAGGGTGGACAGCGGAAACACCATATATTTT	CASSFGRVDSGNTIYF
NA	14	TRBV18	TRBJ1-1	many	TGTGCCAGCTCAACCCACAAAGAGCACACTGAAGCTTTCTTT	CASSTHKEHTEAFF
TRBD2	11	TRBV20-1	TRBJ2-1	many	TGCAGTGCTACAGGACTAGAAGAGCAGTTCTTC	CSATGLEEQFF
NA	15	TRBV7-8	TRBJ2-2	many	TGTGCCAGCAGCTTATCGTCTCCGAACACCGGGGAGCTGTTTTTT	CASSLSSPNTGELFF
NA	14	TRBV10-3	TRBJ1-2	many	TGTGCCATCAGTCGTGGAGCGGATAACTATGGCTACACCTTC	CAISRGADNYGYTF
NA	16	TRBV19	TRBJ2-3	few	TGTGCCAGTAGTATCGGTAGCGGAGGATACACAGATACGCAGTATTTT	CASSIGSGGYTDTQYF
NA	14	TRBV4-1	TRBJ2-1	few	TGCGCCAGCAGCCCACAGGTGACCTACAATGAGCAGTTCTTC	CASSPQVTYNEQFF
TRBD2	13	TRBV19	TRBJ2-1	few	TGTGCCAGTAGTCAAGCGGGAGAATATGAGCAGTTCTTC	CASSQAGEYEQFF
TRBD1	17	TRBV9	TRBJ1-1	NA	TGTGCCAGCAGCGTCTCGACAGGGTCGGGGGTGAACACTGAAGCTTTCTTT	CASSVSTGSGVNTEAFF
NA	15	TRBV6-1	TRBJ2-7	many	TGTGCCAGCAGTGAAGTTGGGGGCTCCTCCTACGAGCAGTACTTC	CASSEVGGSSYEQYF
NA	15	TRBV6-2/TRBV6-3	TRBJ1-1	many	TGTGCCAGCAGTTACTCCGGGTTGGGGAACACTGAAGCTTTCTTT	CASSYSGLGNTEAFF
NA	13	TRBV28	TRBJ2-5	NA	TGTGCCAGCAGCAGGGGCGGGAGCGAGACCCAGTACTTC	CASSRGGSETQYF
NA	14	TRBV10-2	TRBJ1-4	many	TGCGCCAGCAGTGACTCGTATTTGAGCGGAAAACTGTTTTTT	CASSDSYLSGKLFF
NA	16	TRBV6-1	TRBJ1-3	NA	TGTGCCAGCAGTCCTCATAGGCTAAGCTCTGGAGACACCATATATTTT	CASSPHRLSSGDTIYF
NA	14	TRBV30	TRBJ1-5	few	TGTGCCTGGAGTTCGGGACCCGCCGGGCAGCCCCAGCATTTT	CAWSSGPAGQPQHF
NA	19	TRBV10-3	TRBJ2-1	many	TGTGCCATCAGTGAGGACCTATTGGGGAAGGACAGAATTGAGGATGAGCAGTTCTTC	CAISEDLLGKDRIEDEQFF
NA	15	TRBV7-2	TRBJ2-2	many	TGTGCCAGCAGCTTATTAACAGGGTCCACCGGGGAGCTGTTTTTT	CASSLLTGSTGELFF
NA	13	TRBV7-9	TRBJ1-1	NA	TGTGCCAGCAGCTTAGCCCGCACCACTGAAGCTTTCTTT	CASSLARTTEAFF
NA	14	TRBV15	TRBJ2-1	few	TGTGCCACCAGCAGAGCCGCGGACTACAATGAGCAGTTCTTC	CATSRAADYNEQFF
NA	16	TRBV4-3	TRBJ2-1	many	TGCGCCAGCAGCCAAGCCTGGAGGGATGGTTTCAATGAGCAGTTCTTC	CASSQAWRDGFNEQFF
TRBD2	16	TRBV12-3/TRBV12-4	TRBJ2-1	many	TGTGCCAGCAGTCCCTGGACTAGCGGGACCTACAATGAGCAGTTCTTC	CASSPWTSGTYNEQFF
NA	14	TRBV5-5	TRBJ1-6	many	TGTGCCAGCAGCCCTCCGAGCAGGAATTCACCCCTCCACTTT	CASSPPSRNSPLHF
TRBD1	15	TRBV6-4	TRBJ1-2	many	TGTGCCAGCAGTGTTGACAGGGACCTTTCCTATGGCTACACCTTC	CASSVDRDLSYGYTF
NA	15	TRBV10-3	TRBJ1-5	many	TGTGCCATCAGTGAGTCGCGGGGCAGCAATCAGCCCCAGCATTTT	CAISESRGSNQPQHF
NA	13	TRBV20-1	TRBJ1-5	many	TGCAGTGCTAGGGGGCAGCACCATCAGCCCCAGCATTTT	CSARGQHHQPQHF
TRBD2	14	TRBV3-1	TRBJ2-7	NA	TGTGCCAGCAGCCCCTACGGGGGGTCATACGAGCAGTACTTC	CASSPYGGSYEQYF
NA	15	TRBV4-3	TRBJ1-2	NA	TGCGCCAGCAGCCCCCTCGGGGGGCGCGACTATGGCTACACCTTC	CASSPLGGRDYGYTF
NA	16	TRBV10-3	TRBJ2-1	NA	TGTGCCATCAGTGACCCTGGACTGAGTATCCACAATGAGCAGTTCTTC	CAISDPGLSIHNEQFF
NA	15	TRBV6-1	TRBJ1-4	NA	TGTGCCATCAGTCCTCAGATTGCTGCGAATGAAAAACTGTTTTTT	CAISPQIAANEKLFF
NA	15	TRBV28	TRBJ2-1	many	TGTGCCAGCAGTTTAGGAGGCGGGTGGAACAATGAGCAGTTCTTC	CASSLGGGWNNEQFF
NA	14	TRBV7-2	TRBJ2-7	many	TGTGCCAGTCTATTAGGGGAATCCTCATACGAGCAGTACTTC	CASLLGESSYEQYF
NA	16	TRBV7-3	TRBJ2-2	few	TGTGCCAGCAGCCCCCGAGTGGCTTTGAACACCGGGGAGCTGTTTTTT	CASSPRVALNTGELFF
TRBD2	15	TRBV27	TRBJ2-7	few	TGTGCCAGCAGTTTAAAGCGGGAGTTTGTCGACGAGCAGTACTTC	CASSLKREFVDEQYF